This TCR beta chain is from a study of CD8 T cells in ankylosing spondylitis. Study-wide results and limits: Apparently characteristic of ankylosing spondylitis blood was a TCR beta motif (eight highly homologous variants). Disease-linked clones proved CD8+ and comparatively uncommon in peripheral blood. Researchers reportedly found disease-linked clones significantly enriched in matched ankylosing spondylitis synovial fluid.

Details on this clonotype: The target antigen is unknown.

V was clipped by 6 bases and J by 6 bases; unmatched bases: 10. There are 15 residues in the CDR3. The germline CDR1 and CDR2 sequences are MNHEY and SVGEGT. TCRdb re-called the 5' RACE reads with MiXCR, one entry per CDR3 protein. Among 150,000 to 200,000 distinct CDR3 sequences listed, approximately 16% were seen once. J is TRBJ2-7 and V is TRBV6-2 or TRBV6-3, with TRBD2 matching 11 bases. The material sequenced was blood, either unsorted or a sorted T cell fraction (not recorded which). The sequence derives from a male donor with ankylosing spondylitis or in good health (not recorded which). CDR3 in DNA: TGTGCCAGCAGCCGACGACTAGCGGGAAAGATCGAGCAGTACTTC. Amino acids: CASSRRLAGKIEQYF.